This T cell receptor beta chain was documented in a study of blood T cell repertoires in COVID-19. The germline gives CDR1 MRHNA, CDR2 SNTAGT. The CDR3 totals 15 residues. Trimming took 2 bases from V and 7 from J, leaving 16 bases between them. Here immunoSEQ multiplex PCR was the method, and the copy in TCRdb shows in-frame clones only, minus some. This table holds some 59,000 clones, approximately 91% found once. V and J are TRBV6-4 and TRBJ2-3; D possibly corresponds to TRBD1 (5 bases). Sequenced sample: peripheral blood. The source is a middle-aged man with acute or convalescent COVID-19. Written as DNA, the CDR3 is TGTGCCAGCAGTGACAGGCAGGGTATGGCCCATACGCAGTATTTT. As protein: CASSDRQGMAHTQYF.